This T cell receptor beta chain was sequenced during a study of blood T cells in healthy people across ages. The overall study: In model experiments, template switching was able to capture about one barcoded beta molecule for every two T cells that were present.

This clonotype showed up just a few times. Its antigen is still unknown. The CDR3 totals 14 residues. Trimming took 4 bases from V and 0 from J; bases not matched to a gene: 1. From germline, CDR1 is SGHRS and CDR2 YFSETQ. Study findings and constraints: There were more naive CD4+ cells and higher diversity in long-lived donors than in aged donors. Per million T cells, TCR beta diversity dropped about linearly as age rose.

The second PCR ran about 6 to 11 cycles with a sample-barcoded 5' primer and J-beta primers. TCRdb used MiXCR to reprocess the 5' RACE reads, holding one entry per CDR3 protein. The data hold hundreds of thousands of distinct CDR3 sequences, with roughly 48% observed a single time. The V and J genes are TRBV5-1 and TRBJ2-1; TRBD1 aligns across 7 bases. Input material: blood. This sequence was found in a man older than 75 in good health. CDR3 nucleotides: TGCGCCAGCAGCCGGGACAGCTCCTACAATGAGCAGTTCTTC. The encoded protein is CASSRDSSYNEQFF.